This TCR beta chain emerged from a study of blood T cell repertoires in COVID-19. Clones were sequenced by immunoSEQ multiplex PCR, and TCRdb holds only the in-frame ones, with some missing. The profile shows about 290,000 clones, roughly 86% of them singletons. This clone was counted a single time. CDR1 is LNHDA and CDR2 is SQIVND in the germline V gene (reference sequence). The CDR3 runs to 11 residues. Between the trimmed V and J ends, which lost 10 bases and 6 bases, there was a span of 10 bases. The sample consisted of peripheral blood. This receptor was taken from a woman in her twenties or thirties with COVID-19, enrolled during active disease. The rearrangement links TRBV19 to TRBJ1-5; D is unclear. The CDR3 region is CAIISIQPQHF. Here the CDR3 DNA reads TGTGCCATAATCTCTATTCAGCCCCAGCATTTT.